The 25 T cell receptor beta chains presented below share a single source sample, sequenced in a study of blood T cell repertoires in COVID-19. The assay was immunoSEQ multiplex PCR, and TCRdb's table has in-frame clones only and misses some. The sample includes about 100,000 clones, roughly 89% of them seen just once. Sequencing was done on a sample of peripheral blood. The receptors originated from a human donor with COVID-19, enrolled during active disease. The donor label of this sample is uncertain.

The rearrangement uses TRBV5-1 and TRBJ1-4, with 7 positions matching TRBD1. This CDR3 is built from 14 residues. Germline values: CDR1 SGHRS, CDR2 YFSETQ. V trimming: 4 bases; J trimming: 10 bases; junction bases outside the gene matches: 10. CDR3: CASSLDRDGGKLFF. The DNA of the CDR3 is TGCGCCAGCAGCCTCGACAGGGACGGAGGAAAACTGTTTTTT.

CDR3 in amino acids: CASRMGQGGGNTIYF. CDR3 bases: TGCGCCAGCAGGATGGGGCAGGGAGGCGGAAACACCATATATTTT. The gene calls are TRBV10-2 and TRBJ1-3, with D possibly matching TRBD1 (5 bases). This CDR3 contains 15 residues. The V and J ends lost 6 bases and 4 bases respectively, with 16 bases between them. CDR1 and CDR2 (germline): WSHSY, SAAADI.

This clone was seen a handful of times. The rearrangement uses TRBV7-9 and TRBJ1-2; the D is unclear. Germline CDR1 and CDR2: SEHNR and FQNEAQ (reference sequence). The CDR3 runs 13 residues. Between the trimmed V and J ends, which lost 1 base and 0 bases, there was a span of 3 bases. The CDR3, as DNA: TGTGCCAGCAGCTTAGACACTAACTATGGCTACACCTTC. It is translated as CASSLDTNYGYTF. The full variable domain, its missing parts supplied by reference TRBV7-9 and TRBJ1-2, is DTGVSQNPRHKITKRGQNVTFRCDPISEHNRLYWYRQTLGQGPEFLTYFQNEAQLEKSRLLSDRFSAERPKGSFSTLEIQRTEQGDSAMYLCASSLDTNYGYTFGSGTRLTVV.

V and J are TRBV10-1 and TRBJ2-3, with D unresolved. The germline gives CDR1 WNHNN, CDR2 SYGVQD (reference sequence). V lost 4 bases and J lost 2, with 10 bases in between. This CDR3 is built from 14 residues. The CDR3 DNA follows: TGCGCCAGCAGTGCACGAGCGTACACAGATACGCAGTATTTT. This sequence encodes CASSARAYTDTQYF.

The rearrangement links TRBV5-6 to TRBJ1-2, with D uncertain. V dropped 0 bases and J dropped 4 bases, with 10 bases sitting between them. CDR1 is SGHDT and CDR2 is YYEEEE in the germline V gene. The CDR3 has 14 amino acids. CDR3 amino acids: CASSLGRRIYGYTF. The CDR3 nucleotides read TGTGCCAGCAGCTTGGGGCGGAGGATCTATGGCTACACCTTC.

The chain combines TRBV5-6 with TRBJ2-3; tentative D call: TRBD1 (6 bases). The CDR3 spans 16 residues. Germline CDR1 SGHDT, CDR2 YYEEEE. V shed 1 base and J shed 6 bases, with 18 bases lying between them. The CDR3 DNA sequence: TGTGCCAGCAGCTTGCGCCTCACAGGGCCGGGGGATACGCAGTATTTT. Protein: CASSLRLTGPGDTQYF.

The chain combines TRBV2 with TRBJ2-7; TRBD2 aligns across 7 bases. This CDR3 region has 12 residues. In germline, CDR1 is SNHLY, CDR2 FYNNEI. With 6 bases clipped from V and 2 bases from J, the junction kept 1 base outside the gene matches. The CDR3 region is CASRSGTYEQYF. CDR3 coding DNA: TGTGCCAGCAGGAGCGGGACCTACGAGCAGTACTTC.

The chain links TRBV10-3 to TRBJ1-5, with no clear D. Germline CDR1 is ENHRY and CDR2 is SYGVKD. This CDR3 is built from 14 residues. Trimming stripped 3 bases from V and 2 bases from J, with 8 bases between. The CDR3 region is CAISDPPGNQPQHF. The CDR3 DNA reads TGTGCCATCAGTGATCCGCCGGGCAATCAGCCCCAGCATTTT.

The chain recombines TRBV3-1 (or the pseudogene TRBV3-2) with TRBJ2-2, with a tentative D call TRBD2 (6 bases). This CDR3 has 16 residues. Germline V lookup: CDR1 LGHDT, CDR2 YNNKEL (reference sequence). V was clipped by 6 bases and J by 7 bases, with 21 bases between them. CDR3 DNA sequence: TGTGCCAGCAGATACGGTAGCGGCAGGAGAAACGGGGAGCTGTTTTTT. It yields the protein CASRYGSGRRNGELFF.

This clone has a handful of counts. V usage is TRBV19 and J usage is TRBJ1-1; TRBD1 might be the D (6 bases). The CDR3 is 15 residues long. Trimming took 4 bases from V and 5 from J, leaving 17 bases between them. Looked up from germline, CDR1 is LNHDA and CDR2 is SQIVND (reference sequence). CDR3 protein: CASSKGKQGRTEAFF. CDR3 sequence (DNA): TGTGCCAGTAGTAAGGGGAAACAGGGAAGGACTGAAGCTTTCTTT.

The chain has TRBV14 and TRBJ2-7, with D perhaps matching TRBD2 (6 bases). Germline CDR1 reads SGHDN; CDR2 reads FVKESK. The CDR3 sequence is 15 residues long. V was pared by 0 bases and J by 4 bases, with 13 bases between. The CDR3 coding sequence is TGTGCCAGCAGCCAAGATGTTGGCGGGGTGTACGAGCAGTACTTC. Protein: CASSQDVGGVYEQYF.

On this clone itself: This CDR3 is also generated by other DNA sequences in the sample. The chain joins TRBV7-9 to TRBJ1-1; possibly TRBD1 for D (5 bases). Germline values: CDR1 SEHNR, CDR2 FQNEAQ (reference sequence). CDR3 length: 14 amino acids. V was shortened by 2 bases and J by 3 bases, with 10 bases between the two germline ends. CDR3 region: CASSLTRGDTEAFF. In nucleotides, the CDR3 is TGTGCCAGCAGCTTAACCCGGGGGGACACTGAAGCTTTCTTT.

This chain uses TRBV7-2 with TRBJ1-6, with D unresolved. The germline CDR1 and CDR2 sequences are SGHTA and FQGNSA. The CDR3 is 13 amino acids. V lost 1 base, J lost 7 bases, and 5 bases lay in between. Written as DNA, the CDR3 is TGTGCCAGCAGCTTAGACAGAAATTCACCCCTCCACTTT. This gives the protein CASSLDRNSPLHF.

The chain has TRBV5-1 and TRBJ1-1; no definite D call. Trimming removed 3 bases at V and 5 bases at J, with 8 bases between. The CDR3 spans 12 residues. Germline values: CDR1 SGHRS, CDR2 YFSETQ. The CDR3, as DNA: TGCGCCAGCAGCTCTTCGGGAACTGAAGCTTTCTTT. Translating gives CASSSSGTEAFF.

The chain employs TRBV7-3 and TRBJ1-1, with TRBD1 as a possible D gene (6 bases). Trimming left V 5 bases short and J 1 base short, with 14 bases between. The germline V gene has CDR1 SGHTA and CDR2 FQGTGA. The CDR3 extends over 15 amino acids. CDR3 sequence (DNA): TGTGCCAGCAGCCCCCTCGGGGGGCCGAACACTGAAGCTTTCTTT. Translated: CASSPLGGPNTEAFF.

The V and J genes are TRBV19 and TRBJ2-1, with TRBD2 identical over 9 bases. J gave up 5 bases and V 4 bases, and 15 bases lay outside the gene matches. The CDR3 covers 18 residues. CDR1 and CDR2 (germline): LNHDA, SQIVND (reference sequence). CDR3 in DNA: TGTGCCAGTAGTAAAGACATCTTACGGACTAGCGCCAACAATGAGCAGTTCTTC. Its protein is CASSKDILRTSANNEQFF.

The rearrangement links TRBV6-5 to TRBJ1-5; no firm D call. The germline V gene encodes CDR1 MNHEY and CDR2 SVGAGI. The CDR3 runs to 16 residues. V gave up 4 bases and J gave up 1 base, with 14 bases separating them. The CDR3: CASSSQSQFSNQPQHF. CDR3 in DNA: TGTGCCAGCAGTTCTCAATCACAGTTCAGCAATCAGCCCCAGCATTTT.

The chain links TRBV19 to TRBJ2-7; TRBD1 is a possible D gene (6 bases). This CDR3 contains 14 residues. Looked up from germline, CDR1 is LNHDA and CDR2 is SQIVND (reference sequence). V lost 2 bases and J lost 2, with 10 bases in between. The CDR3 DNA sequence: TGTGCCAGTAGTATATTGGACAGAACCTACGAGCAGTACTTC. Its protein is CASSILDRTYEQYF.

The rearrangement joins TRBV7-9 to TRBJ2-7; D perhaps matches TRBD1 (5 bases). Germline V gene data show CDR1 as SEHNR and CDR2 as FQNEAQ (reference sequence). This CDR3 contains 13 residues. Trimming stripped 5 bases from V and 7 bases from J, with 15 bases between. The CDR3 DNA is TGTGCCAGCAGCCCTGGGGCATATAGGGAGCAGTACTTC. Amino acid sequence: CASSPGAYREQYF.

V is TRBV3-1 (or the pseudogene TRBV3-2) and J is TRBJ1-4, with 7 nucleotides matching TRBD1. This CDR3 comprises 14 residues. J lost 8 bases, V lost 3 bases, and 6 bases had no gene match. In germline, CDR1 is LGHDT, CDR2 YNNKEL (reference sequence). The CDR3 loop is CASSHRDRSEKLFF. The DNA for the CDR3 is TGTGCCAGCAGCCACCGGGACAGAAGCGAAAAACTGTTTTTT.

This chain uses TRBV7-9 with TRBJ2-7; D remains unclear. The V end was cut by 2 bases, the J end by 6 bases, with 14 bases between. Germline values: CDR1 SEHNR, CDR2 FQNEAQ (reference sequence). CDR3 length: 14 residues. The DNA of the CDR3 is TGTGCCAGCAGCTTAACGGCACCTTCGGGCGAGCAGTACTTC. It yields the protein CASSLTAPSGEQYF.

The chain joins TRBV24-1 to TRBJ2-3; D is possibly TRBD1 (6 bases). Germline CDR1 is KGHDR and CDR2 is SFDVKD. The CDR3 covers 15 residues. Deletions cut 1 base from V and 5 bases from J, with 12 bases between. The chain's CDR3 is CATSDLSRGEDTQYF. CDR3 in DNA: TGTGCCACCAGTGATTTATCCAGGGGTGAAGATACGCAGTATTTT.

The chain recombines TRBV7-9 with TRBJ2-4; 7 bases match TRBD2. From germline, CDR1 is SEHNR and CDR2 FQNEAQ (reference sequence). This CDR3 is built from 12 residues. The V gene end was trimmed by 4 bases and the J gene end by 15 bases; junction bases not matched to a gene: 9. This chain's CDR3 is CASSSGTTIWYF. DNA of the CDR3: TGTGCCAGCAGCTCCGGGACTACAATATGGTACTTC. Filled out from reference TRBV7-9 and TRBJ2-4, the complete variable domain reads DTGVSQNPRHKITKRGQNVTFRCDPISEHNRLYWYRQTLGQGPEFLTYFQNEAQLEKSRLLSDRFSAERPKGSFSTLEIQRTEQGDSAMYLCASSSGTTIWYFGAGTRLSVL.

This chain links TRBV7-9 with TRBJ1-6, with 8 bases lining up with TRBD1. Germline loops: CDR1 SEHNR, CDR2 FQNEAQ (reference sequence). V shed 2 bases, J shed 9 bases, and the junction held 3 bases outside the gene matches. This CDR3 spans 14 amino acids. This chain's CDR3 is CASSLQGAVSPLHF. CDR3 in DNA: TGTGCCAGCAGCTTACAGGGGGCCGTTTCACCCCTCCACTTT.

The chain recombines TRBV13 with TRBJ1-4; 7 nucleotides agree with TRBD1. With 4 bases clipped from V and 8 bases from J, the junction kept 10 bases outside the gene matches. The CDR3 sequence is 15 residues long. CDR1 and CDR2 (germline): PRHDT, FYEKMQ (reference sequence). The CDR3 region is CASSSGGTAMEKLFF. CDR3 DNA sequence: TGTGCCAGCAGCTCGGGCGGGACAGCCATGGAAAAACTGTTTTTT. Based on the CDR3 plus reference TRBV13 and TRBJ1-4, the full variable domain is AAGVIQSPRHLIKEKRETATLKCYPIPRHDTVYWYQQGPGQDPQFLISFYEKMQSDKGSIPDRFSAQQFSDYHSELNMSSLELGDSALYFCASSSGGTAMEKLFFGSGTQLSVL.